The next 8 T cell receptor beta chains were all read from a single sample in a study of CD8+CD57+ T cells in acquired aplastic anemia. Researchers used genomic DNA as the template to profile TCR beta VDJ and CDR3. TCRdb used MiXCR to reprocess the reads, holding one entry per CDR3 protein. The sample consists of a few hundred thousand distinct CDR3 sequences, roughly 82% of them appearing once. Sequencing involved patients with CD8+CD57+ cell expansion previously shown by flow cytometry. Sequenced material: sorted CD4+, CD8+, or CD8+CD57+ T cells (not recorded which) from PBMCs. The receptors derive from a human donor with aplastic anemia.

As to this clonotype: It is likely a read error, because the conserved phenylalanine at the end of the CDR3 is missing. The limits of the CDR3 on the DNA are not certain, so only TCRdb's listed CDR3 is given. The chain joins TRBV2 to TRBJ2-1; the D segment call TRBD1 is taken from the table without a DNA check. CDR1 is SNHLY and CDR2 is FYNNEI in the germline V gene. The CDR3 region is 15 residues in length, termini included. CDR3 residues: CASGDGGTDRQYLFP.

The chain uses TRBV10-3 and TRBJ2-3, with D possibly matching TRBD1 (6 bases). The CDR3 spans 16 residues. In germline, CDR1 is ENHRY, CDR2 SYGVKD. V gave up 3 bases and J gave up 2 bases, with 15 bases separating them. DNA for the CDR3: TGTGCCATCAGTGAACGGACAAGGGGGACCACAGATACGCAGTATTTT. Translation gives CAISERTRGTTDTQYF.

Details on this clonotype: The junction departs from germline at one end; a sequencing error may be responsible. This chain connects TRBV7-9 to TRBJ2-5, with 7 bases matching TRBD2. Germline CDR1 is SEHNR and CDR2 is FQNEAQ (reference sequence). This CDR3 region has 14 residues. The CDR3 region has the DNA TGTGCCAGCAGCTTTCAAAGCAGCGGGGAGAGCGATGAGTTC. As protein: CASSFQSSGESDEF.

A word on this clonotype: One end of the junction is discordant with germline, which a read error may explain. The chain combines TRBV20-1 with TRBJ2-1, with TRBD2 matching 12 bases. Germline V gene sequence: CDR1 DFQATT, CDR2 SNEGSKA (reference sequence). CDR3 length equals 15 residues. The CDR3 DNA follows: TGCAGAGCTAGCCACCTAGCGGGAGGGCCCAATGAGCAGTTCTTC. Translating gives CRASHLAGGPNEQFF.

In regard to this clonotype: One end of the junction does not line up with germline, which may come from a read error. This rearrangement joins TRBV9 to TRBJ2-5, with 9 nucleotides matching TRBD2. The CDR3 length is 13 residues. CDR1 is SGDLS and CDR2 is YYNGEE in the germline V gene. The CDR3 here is CATSRVAGATQSF. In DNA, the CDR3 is TGTGCCACCAGCAGAGTAGCGGGGGCGACCCAGTCCTTC.

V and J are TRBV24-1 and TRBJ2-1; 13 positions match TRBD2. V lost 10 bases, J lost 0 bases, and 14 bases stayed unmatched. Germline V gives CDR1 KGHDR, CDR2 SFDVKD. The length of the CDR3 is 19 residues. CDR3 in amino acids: CATSPTTSGGPSSYNEQFF. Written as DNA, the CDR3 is TGTGCCACGAGTCCAACGACTAGCGGGGGGCCTAGCTCCTACAATGAGCAGTTCTTC.

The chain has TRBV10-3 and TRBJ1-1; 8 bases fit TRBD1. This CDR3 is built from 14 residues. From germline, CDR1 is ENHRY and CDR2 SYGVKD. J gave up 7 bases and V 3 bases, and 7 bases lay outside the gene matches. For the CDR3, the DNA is TGTGCCATCAGTGATCGGACAGGGTGGGGTGAAGCTTTCTTT. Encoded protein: CAISDRTGWGEAFF.

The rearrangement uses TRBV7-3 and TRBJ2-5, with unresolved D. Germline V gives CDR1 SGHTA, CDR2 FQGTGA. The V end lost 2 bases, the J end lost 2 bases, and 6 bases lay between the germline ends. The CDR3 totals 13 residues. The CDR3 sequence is CASSLWAQETQYF. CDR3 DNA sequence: TGTGCCAGCAGCTTATGGGCACAAGAGACCCAGTACTTC.